This TCR beta chain was observed in a study of tumor-infiltrating lymphocytes in glioblastoma multiforme (dated 2017 in TCRdb). Regarding the complete study: To test whether intratumoral genomic heterogeneity fosters TIL diversity, the study jointly examined somatic mutations, TIL diversity and immune response activity.

V is pared back by 4 bases and J by 5 bases, with 14 bases lying between the germline termini. CDR1 MGHRA and CDR2 YSYEKL were looked up in the germline V gene. Spanning cysteine to phenylalanine, the CDR3 consists of 15 amino acids. Kept here is only the CDR3 DNA, which spans 45 bases and is read in frame from base 1. Results and caveats for the whole study, not just this receptor: Only one glioblastoma patient was included in the TCR and somatic mutation analysis, limiting generalizability. The authors noted that sorting T cells into functional subsets, which was not done in the study, would be a future improvement. Clone frequencies may be distorted by RNA-based TCR sequencing because unequal numbers of TCR transcripts are carried by T cells.

This clonotype was detected many times. Its antigen target is currently unknown. Per-nucleotide qualities are absent, and no much larger clonotype sits a single base away. A modified ARM-PCR protocol with multiple V-beta primers and a C-beta primer was used to build TCRB libraries from RNA via three nested multiplex PCR rounds. ProtoScript II Reverse Transcriptase and a C-beta primer were used to synthesize TCRB-specific cDNA from approximately 0.51 ug total RNA. The description of the TCRB libraries did not mention any unique molecular identifiers. In the third PCR, barcodes and adapters were added over around 25 cycles with Deep VentR (exo-) polymerase, and the 250-500 bp bands were then gel purified. TCRB libraries were sequenced on an Illumina HiSeq 2500 with 250 bp paired-end reads. Turning to the authors' computational methods: The reads were cleaned with Trimmomatic, merged with FLASH and assigned V, D and J segments with MiGEC before being analyzed in VDJtools. Repertoire diversity was measured using the Shannon-Wiener diversity index, which was calculated with VDJtools. Through fastp at Q25 and MiXCR, TCRdb rebuilt clones from the public reads, retaining in-frame beta chains. Rows matching on CDR3 protein sequence are summarized as one entry with the most common DNA and genes. Clone size and V and J calls follow TCRdb, not the original study. The sample profile shows about 32,000 distinct CDR3 sequences; roughly three fifths of them were found once. The ten largest clones add up to roughly 31% of the sample.

The AllPrep DNA/RNA mini kit was used to purify genomic DNA and total RNA simultaneously from each of the 9 to 10 tumor samples. Every RNA sample had an RNA integrity number above 6.5 and an OD 260/280 ratio above 1.9. This receptor was identified in a male donor with glioblastoma. Sequencing was performed on brain tumor tissue. In this chain, TRBV4-1 is recombined with TRBJ1-4; TRBD1 might be the D gene, on 5 matching bases. The base sequence is TGCGCCAGCAGCCCTAATGCAGGGTTGAATGAAAAACTGTTTTTT. It translates to CASSPNAGLNEKLFF.